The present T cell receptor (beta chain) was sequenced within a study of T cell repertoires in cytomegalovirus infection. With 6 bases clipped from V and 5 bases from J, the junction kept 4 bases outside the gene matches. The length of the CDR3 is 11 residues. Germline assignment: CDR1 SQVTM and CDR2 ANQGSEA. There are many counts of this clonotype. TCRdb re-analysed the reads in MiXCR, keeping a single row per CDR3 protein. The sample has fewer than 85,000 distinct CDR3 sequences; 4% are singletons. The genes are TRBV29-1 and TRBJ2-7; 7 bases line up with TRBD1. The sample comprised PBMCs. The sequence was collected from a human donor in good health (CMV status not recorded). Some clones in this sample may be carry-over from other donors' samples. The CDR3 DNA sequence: TGCAGCGTAGCTACAGGGGACGAGCAGTACTTC. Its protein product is CSVATGDEQYF.